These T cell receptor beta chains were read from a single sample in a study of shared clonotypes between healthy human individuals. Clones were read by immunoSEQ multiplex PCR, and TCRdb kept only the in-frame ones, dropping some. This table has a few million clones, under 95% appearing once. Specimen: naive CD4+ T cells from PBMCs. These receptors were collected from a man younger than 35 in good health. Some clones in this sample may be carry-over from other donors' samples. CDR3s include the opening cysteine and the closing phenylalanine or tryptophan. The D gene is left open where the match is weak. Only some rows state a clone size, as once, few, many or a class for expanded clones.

TGCGCCAGCAGCCCTGGAGGGGACAGGGGAGGGTCCTACGAGCAGTACTTC,CASSPGGDRGGSYEQYF,TRBJ2-7,TRBV5-1,TRBD1,once
TGTGCCAGCAGTCCATGGTCCGCAACTAATGAAAAACTGTTTTTT,CASSPWSATNEKLFF,TRBJ1-4,TRBV28,.,.
TGTGCCAGCAGGTTAACTACAAGCTCCTACAATGAGCAGTTCTTC,CASRLTTSSYNEQFF,TRBJ2-1,TRBV11-1,.,.
TGTGCCAGCAGCCAAGATCCGCCGGGATTCGAGCAGTACTTC,CASSQDPPGFEQYF,TRBJ2-7,TRBV4-2,.,.
TGTGCCAGCTCACCTTTACCGCGACAGGGGTCGAACGAGCAGTACTTC,CASSPLPRQGSNEQYF,TRBJ2-7,TRBV18,TRBD1,.
TGCGCCAGCAGCGGGGAGTATCAGCCCCAGCATTTT,CASSGEYQPQHF,TRBJ1-5,TRBV5-1,.,.
TGTGCCAGCAGCGTAGGAGCGGGAGGATCAGCAGATACGCAGTATTTT,CASSVGAGGSADTQYF,TRBJ2-3,TRBV9,TRBD2,.
TGTGCCAGCTCACCAGCCCCCCCTGAAGCTTTCTTT,CASSPAPPEAFF,TRBJ1-1,TRBV18,.,.
TGTGCCAGCAGGTCCGACCGGAGAACTAATGAAAAACTGTTTTTT,CASRSDRRTNEKLFF,TRBJ1-4,TRBV27,.,.
TGTGCCAGCAGCCCCATTTTAGAGACCACAGATACGCAGTATTTT,CASSPILETTDTQYF,TRBJ2-3,TRBV5-4,.,.
TGTGCCAGCAGTTCTCCGGGACAGGGGTACGAGCAGTACTTC,CASSSPGQGYEQYF,TRBJ2-7,TRBV7-2,TRBD1,.
TGCGCCAGCGGGACTAGCGGGAGCTCCTACAATGAGCAGTTCTTC,CASGTSGSSYNEQFF,TRBJ2-1,TRBV5-1,TRBD2,.
TGTGCCAGCAGCGTAGTGGGTCTAAACAATGAGCAGTTCTTC,CASSVVGLNNEQFF,TRBJ2-1,TRBV9,.,.
TGTGCCAGCAGTTCAACCGGGACCGTCGTAAGGAATGAGCAGTTCTTC,CASSSTGTVVRNEQFF,TRBJ2-1,TRBV28,.,.
TGTGCCAGCAGCCCTTCCCCTGGAAACACCATATATTTT,CASSPSPGNTIYF,TRBJ1-3,TRBV7-6,.,.
TGTGCCAGCAGTTACGGGGAGGGGACCCGGGGACTTGAGCAGTTCTTC,CASSYGEGTRGLEQFF,TRBJ2-1,TRBV6-5,TRBD2,.
TGTGCCAGCACCGCCTACAGGGACTCTGGCTATGGCTACACCTTC,CASTAYRDSGYGYTF,TRBJ1-2,TRBV5-8,.,.
TGCGCCAGCAGCTTGTCCCCAGGGTTGGGGAATGAGCAGTTCTTC,CASSLSPGLGNEQFF,TRBJ2-1,TRBV5-1,.,.
TGTGCCAGCAGCTTAACGAGGCTAGCGGCCTACAATGAGCAGTTCTTC,CASSLTRLAAYNEQFF,TRBJ2-1,TRBV7-3,TRBD2,.
TGTGCCAGCAGCTCATCGGTGGGCAATGAGCAGTTCTTC,CASSSSVGNEQFF,TRBJ2-1,TRBV7-8,.,once
TGTGCCAGCAGCCTCACCCTAGGGGACAGGGGAGGCTATGGCTACACCTTC,CASSLTLGDRGGYGYTF,TRBJ1-2,TRBV7-3,TRBD1,.
TGTGCCAGCAGCACTCCGGGGTATGGCTACACCTTC,CASSTPGYGYTF,TRBJ1-2,TRBV28,.,.
TGTGCCTGGACAGTACGCCGGGACCTGCTTGACACCATATATTTT,CAWTVRRDLLDTIYF,TRBJ1-3,TRBV30,.,.
TGCGCCAGCAGCTTGGGCCAGGAGGGTCGCTCTAGGTTCTTC,CASSLGQEGRSRFF,TRBJ2-1,TRBV5-1,.,.
TGTGCCAGCAGCTCCCGATCCACAGGGGCCGGGGAGCTGTTTTTT,CASSSRSTGAGELFF,TRBJ2-2,TRBV11-1,TRBD1,.
TGTGCCACCGATCCGGGACAGGGGGCCTACGAGCAGTACTTC,CATDPGQGAYEQYF,TRBJ2-7,TRBV21-1,.,.
TGTGCCAGCAGTGAATCAGGGACAAGATTACAGGCTTTCTTT,CASSESGTRLQAFF,TRBJ1-1,TRBV25-1,.,.
TGTGCCATCCAGCGGGAGAGGCAGCAGTACTTC,CAIQRERQQYF,TRBJ2-7,TRBV28,TRBD2,few
TGTGCCAGCAGCTTAGCGGCTAGCGGGGTTGTCTCTGGGGCCAACGTCCTGACTTTC,CASSLAASGVVSGANVLTF,TRBJ2-6,TRBV7-2,TRBD2,.
TGCGCCAGCAGAAGTCCCCTAACAAATGAAAAACTGTTTTTT,CASRSPLTNEKLFF,TRBJ1-4,TRBV4-1,.,.
TGTGCCAGCTCACCAACAGGACAGGCACCCTACTCTGGAAACACCATATATTTT,CASSPTGQAPYSGNTIYF,TRBJ1-3,TRBV18,TRBD1,.
TGTGCCAGCTCACCAATCCGGCAGGGGTTGACAGATACGCAGTATTTT,CASSPIRQGLTDTQYF,TRBJ2-3,TRBV18,.,.
TGTGCCAGCAGTTATCGGACATTTGAGGCAGATACGCAGTATTTT,CASSYRTFEADTQYF,TRBJ2-3,TRBV27,.,.
TGTGCCAGCAGCTTCGGGGGGGGAAACACCATATATTTT,CASSFGGGNTIYF,TRBJ1-3,TRBV7-9,.,.
TGTGCCAGCAGCCGCCGATCGGGGACCTCTGGAAACACCATATATTTT,CASSRRSGTSGNTIYF,TRBJ1-3,TRBV9,.,.
TGTGCCAGCAGTCCCTCAGGGTATGGCTACACCTTC,CASSPSGYGYTF,TRBJ1-2,TRBV28,.,once
TGCGCCAGCAGCCAGGGCTCAGATACGCAGTATTTT,CASSQGSDTQYF,TRBJ2-3,TRBV4-1,.,.
TGTGCCAGCAGCTTCCCCGCTAGCGGGAGGGTAAGGAGCTCCTACGAGCAGTACTTC,CASSFPASGRVRSSYEQYF,TRBJ2-7,TRBV11-2,TRBD2,.
TGTGCCAGCAGTTTCTCTACGGTGAACACTGAAGCTTTCTTT,CASSFSTVNTEAFF,TRBJ1-1,TRBV28,.,.
TGTGCCACCAGCACGAGCCCCACCCGGAGGGGGGGGAGGCGGAATGAGCAGTTCTTC,CATSTSPTRRGGRRNEQFF,TRBJ2-1,TRBV15,.,.
TGTGCCAGCAGTACTATAGCGATTCCCTCCTACGAGCAGTACTTC,CASSTIAIPSYEQYF,TRBJ2-7,TRBV6-1,.,.
TGTGCCAGCAGCTCGTTCGGAGTCGGCCCCTACGAGCAGTACTTC,CASSSFGVGPYEQYF,TRBJ2-7,TRBV7-7,.,.
TGTGCCAGCAGCCGACTAGCGGGAGCACGAGAGACCCAGTACTTC,CASSRLAGARETQYF,TRBJ2-5,TRBV5-4,TRBD2,.
TGTGCCAGCAGCTACAGGGGTTCTGGGCAGTACTTC,CASSYRGSGQYF,TRBJ2-7,TRBV11-1,TRBD1,.
TGTGCCAGCAGTTACCGGAAAAGGGGGGGCCCTTACAATGAGCAGTTCTTC,CASSYRKRGGPYNEQFF,TRBJ2-1,TRBV6-7,.,.
TGTGCTATCCGGGGGGGCGTGGTGGATGGAAACACCATATATTTT,CAIRGGVVDGNTIYF,TRBJ1-3,TRBV28,.,.
TGTGCCGCCCATGGGACAAACACCGGGGAGCTGTTTTTT,CAAHGTNTGELFF,TRBJ2-2,TRBV28,.,.
TGTGCCAGCAGGGGGACAGCGACCTACGAGCAGTACTTC,CASRGTATYEQYF,TRBJ2-7,TRBV2,TRBD1,few
TGTGCCAGCAGCCTTAGAAGAGTGGACTACGAGCAGTACTTC,CASSLRRVDYEQYF,TRBJ2-7,TRBV7-8,.,.
TGCAGCATAACCGGTGTGATCGTGACAGATACGCAGTATTTT,CSITGVIVTDTQYF,TRBJ2-3,TRBV29-1,.,once
TGTGCCAGTAGCCGGACACTGAACACCGGGGAGCTGTTTTTT,CASSRTLNTGELFF,TRBJ2-2,TRBV19,.,.
TGCAGTGCAAAGACTAGCGGGGAGCAGTACTTC,CSAKTSGEQYF,TRBJ2-7,TRBV20-1,TRBD2,.
TGTGCCAGCAGCCGGGGGCAGGGATTGAACACTGAAGCTTTCTTT,CASSRGQGLNTEAFF,TRBJ1-1,TRBV7-3,.,.
TGTGCCTGGAGGAGGGGAACCCTCACCGGGGAGCTGTTTTTT,CAWRRGTLTGELFF,TRBJ2-2,TRBV30,.,.
TGCGCCAGCAGCTTGGTCCTAGCAGAACAAGGGCAGTTCTTC,CASSLVLAEQGQFF,TRBJ2-1,TRBV5-1,.,.